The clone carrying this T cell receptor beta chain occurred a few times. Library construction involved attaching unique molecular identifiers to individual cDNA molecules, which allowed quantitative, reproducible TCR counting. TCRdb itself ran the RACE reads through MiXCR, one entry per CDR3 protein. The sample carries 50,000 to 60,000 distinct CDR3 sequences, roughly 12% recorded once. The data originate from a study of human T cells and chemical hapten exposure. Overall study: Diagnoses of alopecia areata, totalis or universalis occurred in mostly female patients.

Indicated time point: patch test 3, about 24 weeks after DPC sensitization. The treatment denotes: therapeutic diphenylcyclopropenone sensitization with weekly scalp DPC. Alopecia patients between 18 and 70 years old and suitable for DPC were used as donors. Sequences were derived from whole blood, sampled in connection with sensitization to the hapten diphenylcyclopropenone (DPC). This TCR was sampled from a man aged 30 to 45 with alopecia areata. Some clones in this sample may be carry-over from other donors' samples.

In nucleotides, the CDR3 is TGTGCCAGCAGTTTAAGAGGGGTGACGGCCGGGGAGCTGTTTTTT. Its translation is CASSLRGVTAGELFF. The chain links TRBV28 to TRBJ2-2; D possibly uses TRBD1 or TRBD2 (5 bases each). This CDR3 spans 15 amino acids. Looked up from germline, CDR1 is MDHEN and CDR2 is SYDVKM. Trimming removed 2 bases at V and 6 bases at J, with 13 bases between.